Presented here are 27 T cell receptor beta chains from one specimen sequenced in a study of cytomegalovirus exposure and HLA in healthy donors. PCR amplification relied on 60 Vbeta primers (plus 13 Jbeta primers). Data came from immunoSEQ multiplex PCR; TCRdb stores just in-frame clones and leaves some out. This sample has some 150,000 clones, with about four fifths found just once. Sample: PBMCs. These receptors all come from a man younger than 40 in good health and CMV-seronegative.

This clone has only one observation. The chain is built from TRBV7-3 and TRBJ2-1, with D uncertain. This CDR3 has 13 amino acids. The ends were cut back, 4 bases at V and 9 bases at J, with 13 bases in the middle. Germline V gene sequence: CDR1 SGHTA, CDR2 FQGTGA. CDR3 loop: CASSSGEASEQFF. CDR3 DNA: TGTGCCAGCAGCTCCGGAGAGGCGAGTGAGCAGTTCTTC.

This sequence joins TRBV6-5 and TRBJ2-7; 11 bases are a match to TRBD2. Germline V gene sequence: CDR1 MNHEY, CDR2 SVGAGI. The CDR3 is 16 residues long. The J segment lost 5 bases and the V segment lost 2 bases, leaving 8 bases of the junction unmatched. CDR3 sequence (DNA): TGTGCCAGCAGTTACCAACTAGCGGGAGTAGGTCACGAGCAGTACTTC. Translation gives CASSYQLAGVGHEQYF.

The chain is built from TRBV29-1 and TRBJ2-7, with 9 bases that match TRBD1. Germline CDR1 and CDR2: SQVTM and ANQGSEA. The CDR3 sequence is 14 residues long. Unmatched junction bases numbered 8, after V lost 6 bases and J lost 2 bases. The CDR3 here is CSVDAGTGTYEQYF. Written as DNA, the CDR3 is TGCAGCGTCGACGCCGGGACAGGGACCTACGAGCAGTACTTC.

This sequence joins TRBV2 and TRBJ1-4; TRBD1 agrees at 7 bases. The CDR3 covers 16 residues. Germline CDR1 reads SNHLY; CDR2 reads FYNNEI. V lost 7 bases and J lost 0; bases outside the gene matches: 8. The CDR3 loop reads CASTFRGYTTNEKLFF. In DNA form, the CDR3 reads TGTGCCAGCACCTTCAGGGGGTATACAACTAATGAAAAACTGTTTTTT.

The V call is TRBV2, the J call TRBJ1-6; D remains ambiguous. CDR3 length: 13 amino acids. V was clipped by 8 bases and J by 7 bases, with 12 bases between them. Germline lookup yields CDR1 SNHLY and CDR2 FYNNEI. CDR3 protein: CASRENWNSPLHF. For the CDR3, the DNA is TGTGCCAGCCGGGAAAACTGGAATTCACCCCTCCACTTT.

The gene calls are TRBV11-2 and TRBJ2-5; D perhaps matches TRBD2 (6 bases). V was pared by 2 bases and J by 5 bases, with 15 bases between. Germline CDR1 is SGHAT and CDR2 is FQNNGV. CDR3 length: 15 residues. The CDR3 DNA reads TGTGCCAGCAGCTTAAGTGGGTGGAGCGGGGAGACCCAGTACTTC. Residues: CASSLSGWSGETQYF.

V and J are TRBV18 and TRBJ2-7; weak D call: TRBD2 (5 bases). Per the germline V gene, CDR1 is KGHSH and CDR2 is LQKENI. The V and J ends lost 6 bases and 0 bases respectively, with 18 bases between them. There are 16 residues in the CDR3. CDR3 residues: CASSMVKSGFSYEQYF. CDR3 DNA: TGTGCCAGCTCTATGGTCAAATCGGGGTTCTCCTACGAGCAGTACTTC.

The gene calls are TRBV2 and TRBJ2-5; 11 nucleotides match TRBD1. The DNA end lines up better with TRBJ2-7; the J call may be wrong. Germline V lookup: CDR1 SNHLY, CDR2 FYNNEI. CDR3 length: 13 residues. CDR3 bases: TGTGCCAGCGGGGACAGGGGGTTCTACGAGCAGTACTTC. This sequence encodes CASGDRGFYEQYF.

The chain is built from TRBV4-2 and TRBJ2-1; 7 nucleotides align to TRBD1. V was clipped by 0 bases and J by 9 bases; unmatched bases: 11. This CDR3 spans 16 amino acids. Germline values: CDR1 LGHNA, CDR2 YNFKEQ. CDR3 region: CASSQDGGQVVGEQFF. In DNA form, the CDR3 reads TGTGCCAGCAGCCAAGATGGAGGACAGGTTGTTGGTGAGCAGTTCTTC.

This rearrangement joins TRBV2 to TRBJ2-1; 10 bases are a match to TRBD1. V trimming: 2 bases; J trimming: 6 bases; junction bases outside the gene matches: 7. This CDR3 is 16 amino acids long. The V gene's germline CDR1 is SNHLY and CDR2 FYNNEI. The CDR3 DNA reads as TGTGCCAGCAGTGAATCCAGAGACAGGGGGCCCAATGAGCAGTTCTTC. Its translation is CASSESRDRGPNEQFF.

V and J are TRBV6-5 and TRBJ2-5; maybe TRBD2 (6 bases). The V gene lost 0 bases and the J gene lost 5 bases, with 13 bases spanning the gap. Germline V gives CDR1 MNHEY, CDR2 SVGAGI. This CDR3 comprises 15 residues. DNA of the CDR3: TGTGCCAGCAGTTACTCGGGGGGTCTGGCGGAGACCCAGTACTTC. Translated: CASSYSGGLAETQYF.

The V gene is TRBV6-6, the J gene TRBJ2-7, with D unclear. The CDR3 sequence is 15 residues long. The V end lost 5 bases, the J end lost 0 bases, and 14 bases lay between the germline ends. Germline loops: CDR1 MNHNY, CDR2 SVGAGI (reference sequence). The CDR3 DNA reads TGTGCCAGCAGTGAGGTCGGGTCCTTCTCCTACGAGCAGTACTTC. As protein: CASSEVGSFSYEQYF.

The chain couples TRBV21-1 to TRBJ2-5; the table gives TRBD1 as D, unverified against the DNA. TRBV21-1 represents a pseudogene. The CDR3 has 15 residues. CDR3 sequence reads: CASSKFSGQGWTQYF. CDR3 in DNA: TGTGCCAGCAGCAAATTCTCGGGACAGGGGTGGACCCAGTACTTC.

The V call is TRBV19, the J call TRBJ2-1; 8 nucleotides line up with TRBD2. The germline CDR1 and CDR2 sequences are LNHDA and SQIVND (reference sequence). After removal of 2 bases from V and 7 bases from J, the junction contained 7 bases not matched to a gene. The CDR3 has 15 residues. The CDR3 nucleotides are TGTGCCAGTAGTATAATGAGCGGGAGTGGGAATGAGCAGTTCTTC. This sequence encodes CASSIMSGSGNEQFF.

J is TRBJ1-2 and V is TRBV7-9; 7 bases are a match to TRBD1. The CDR3 totals 15 residues. Trimming at V came to 1 base and at J to 8 bases, leaving 10 bases not matched to a gene. From germline, CDR1 is SEHNR and CDR2 FQNEAQ (reference sequence). The chain's CDR3 is CASSLGDRDPDGYTF. CDR3 bases: TGTGCCAGCAGCTTAGGCGACAGGGATCCGGACGGCTACACCTTC.

The chain carries TRBV2 and TRBJ2-7, with a possible D match to TRBD2 (6 bases). V was clipped by 1 base and J by 2 bases, with 9 bases between them. The CDR3 is made up of 14 amino acids. CDR1 is SNHLY and CDR2 is FYNNEI in the germline V gene. The CDR3: CASSEGGLAYEQYF. CDR3 nucleotides: TGTGCCAGCAGTGAAGGGGGACTCGCCTACGAGCAGTACTTC.

Many counts were recorded for this clone. The chain is built from TRBV30 and TRBJ1-4; the match to TRBD1 covers 8 bases. J lost 13 bases, V lost 5 bases, and 12 bases had no gene match. The germline gives CDR1 GTSNPN, CDR2 SVGIG (reference sequence). The CDR3 spans 13 residues. The CDR3 spells CAWGQGGGGGLFF. CDR3 nucleotide sequence: TGTGCCTGGGGACAGGGCGGAGGTGGGGGACTGTTTTTT.

This clone was recorded at least ten times. This sequence joins TRBV6-6 and TRBJ2-2; 10 bases line up with TRBD1. The CDR3 loop spans 14 amino acids. Germline trimming cut 6 bases from V and 7 bases from J; bases unmatched to any gene: 5. The V gene's germline CDR1 is MNHNY and CDR2 SVGAGI (reference sequence). This CDR3 reads CASRKGQGVGELFF. CDR3 bases: TGTGCCAGCAGAAAAGGACAGGGGGTCGGGGAGCTGTTTTTT.

The chain is built from TRBV2 and TRBJ2-4; a weak D match, TRBD2 (6 bases). Germline V lookup: CDR1 SNHLY, CDR2 FYNNEI. The CDR3 runs 13 residues. The V and J ends lost 5 bases and 12 bases respectively, with 17 bases between them. The CDR3 protein is CASSWDSGGSQYF. The CDR3 coding sequence is TGTGCCAGCAGTTGGGACTCAGGCGGATCTCAGTACTTC.

J is TRBJ2-7 and V is TRBV27, with 7 bases that match TRBD1. J lost 2 bases, V lost 6 bases, and 7 bases had no gene match. CDR1 MNHEY and CDR2 SMNVEV come from the germline V gene (reference sequence). This CDR3 is 14 amino acids long. CDR3 in amino acids: CASSRQGGTYEQYF. The CDR3 DNA is TGTGCCAGCAGCAGACAGGGTGGGACCTACGAGCAGTACTTC.

The chain links TRBV30 to TRBJ2-7; TRBD1 agrees at 10 bases. Germline CDR1 and CDR2: GTSNPN and SVGIG (reference sequence). Germline trimming cut 4 bases from V and 2 bases from J; bases unmatched to any gene: 8. The CDR3 runs to 15 residues. CDR3: CAWTRPGTGAYEQYF. In DNA form, the CDR3 reads TGTGCCTGGACCAGACCCGGGACAGGGGCCTACGAGCAGTACTTC.

The chain has TRBV2 and TRBJ1-1; D is perhaps TRBD1 (6 bases). V shed 7 bases and J shed 1 base, with 19 bases lying between them. The CDR3 length is 16 residues. Germline CDR1 reads SNHLY; CDR2 reads FYNNEI. CDR3 DNA: TGTGCCAGCACCCAAGGAGGGGGGGGCGGGAACACTGAAGCTTTCTTT. As protein: CASTQGGGGGNTEAFF.

The gene calls are TRBV30 and TRBJ1-2; a possible D gene is TRBD1 (5 bases). CDR1 GTSNPN and CDR2 SVGIG come from the germline V gene (reference sequence). The CDR3 length is 14 residues. V gave up 3 bases and J gave up 8 bases, with 19 bases separating them. The CDR3 bases are TGTGCCTGGAGGTCCCTTCCAGGGATAGACGGCTACACCTTC. It encodes CAWRSLPGIDGYTF.

The chain uses TRBV10-1 and TRBJ2-7; perhaps TRBD2 as D (5 bases). CDR3 size: 14 residues. The germline V gene has CDR1 WNHNN and CDR2 SYGVQD (reference sequence). V dropped 3 bases and J dropped 3 bases, with 12 bases sitting between them. Here the CDR3 DNA reads TGCGCCAGCAGTGATAGTGGGAGCGGCTACGAGCAGTACTTC. This translates into CASSDSGSGYEQYF.

This chain joins TRBV4-1 and TRBJ2-1, with 12 bases lining up with TRBD2. CDR3 length: 17 amino acids. In germline, CDR1 is MGHRA, CDR2 YSYEKL. V lost 1 base to trimming and J lost 4 bases; unmatched junction nucleotides: 5. The DNA for the CDR3 is TGCGCCAGCAGCCAAGGGACTAGCGGGACTGCTTACAATGAGCAGTTCTTC. Its protein product is CASSQGTSGTAYNEQFF.

V and J are TRBV12-5 and TRBJ2-7; D gene ambiguous. The germline CDR1 and CDR2 sequences are LGHNT and FRNRAP. Trimming shortened V by 0 bases and J by 1 base, and 10 bases separated the two germline ends. The length of the CDR3 is 15 residues. CDR3 region: CASGLVGPGSYEQYF. In DNA, the CDR3 is TGTGCTAGTGGTTTGGTAGGTCCAGGTTCCTACGAGCAGTACTTC. The whole variable domain, filled in from reference TRBV12-5 and TRBJ2-7, reads DARVTQTPRHKVTEMGQEVTMRCQPILGHNTVFWYRQTMMQGLELLAYFRNRAPLDDSGMPKDRFSAEMPDATLATLKIQPSEPRDSAVYFCASGLVGPGSYEQYFGPGTRLTVT.

The chain has TRBV10-3 and TRBJ1-1; no clear D. The V and J ends lost 2 bases and 5 bases respectively, with 6 bases between them. Germline lookup yields CDR1 ENHRY and CDR2 SYGVKD. The CDR3 is 12 amino acids. CDR3 region: CAISETKTEAFF. The CDR3 DNA reads TGTGCCATCAGTGAGACAAAAACTGAAGCTTTCTTT.